Each of the 11 T cell receptor beta chains below was sequenced from the same sample in a study of shared clonotypes between healthy human individuals. Only in-frame clones appear in the TCRdb table, and some are missing; sequencing was by immunoSEQ multiplex PCR. The sample has about 1.1 million clones; approximately 80% are singletons. The sample comprised memory CD4+ T cells from PBMCs. Subset noted: CD45RA-negative fraction. The receptors here all came from a man between 18 and 35 years old in good health. Some clones in this sample may be carry-over from other donors' samples.

A single count supports this clone. This chain links TRBV5-1 with TRBJ1-1; perhaps TRBD1 as D (6 bases). V gave up 3 bases and J gave up 3 bases, with 12 bases separating them. The CDR3 runs to 14 residues. Germline lookup yields CDR1 SGHRS and CDR2 YFSETQ. In DNA form, the CDR3 reads TGCGCCAGCAGCTGGGCCCAGGGGTACACTGAAGCTTTCTTT. It yields the protein CASSWAQGYTEAFF.

The V gene is TRBV7-2, the J gene TRBJ2-7, with 8 nucleotides matching TRBD1. V gave up 6 bases and J gave up 0 bases; unmatched junction bases: 7. This CDR3 has 15 residues. Germline V CDR1 and CDR2: SGHTA, FQGNSA. Written as DNA, the CDR3 is TGTGCCAGCAGTCAGGGGGCCGTGAGCTCCTACGAGCAGTACTTC. Translation gives CASSQGAVSSYEQYF.

This sequence joins TRBV9 and TRBJ2-7; perhaps TRBD1 as D (5 bases). This CDR3 is 15 amino acids long. Germline CDR1 SGDLS, CDR2 YYNGEE. The germline V and J ends were trimmed by 4 bases and 0 bases, with 14 bases remaining between them. The CDR3 sequence is CASSPGLKSSYEQYF. DNA of the CDR3: TGTGCCAGCAGCCCAGGGCTTAAGAGCTCCTACGAGCAGTACTTC.

V usage is TRBV4-2 and J usage is TRBJ1-2, with TRBD1 matching over 10 bases. The CDR3 is 15 amino acids. CDR1 LGHNA and CDR2 YNFKEQ come from the germline V gene. The ends lost 1 base at V and 5 bases at J; junction bases unmatched: 4. CDR3 sequence reads: CASSQASGQGYGYTF. The CDR3 DNA reads as TGTGCCAGCAGCCAAGCCTCGGGACAGGGGTATGGCTACACCTTC.

This clone has ten or more counts. V is TRBV5-6 and J is TRBJ1-4; unclear D gene. The ends were cut back, 0 bases at V and 5 bases at J, with 8 bases in the middle. The CDR3 extends over 14 amino acids. CDR1 and CDR2 from the germline V gene are SGHDT and YYEEEE. The CDR3 nucleotides read TGTGCCAGCAGCTTGGGAACACCCAATGAAAAACTGTTTTTT. This encodes CASSLGTPNEKLFF.

This chain connects TRBV28 to TRBJ2-4; possibly TRBD1 for D (6 bases). This CDR3 has 15 amino acids. Germline lookup yields CDR1 MDHEN and CDR2 SYDVKM. The germline V and J ends were trimmed by 4 bases and 7 bases, with 17 bases remaining between them. The CDR3 is CASSSLVQGANIQYF. The CDR3 DNA follows: TGTGCCAGCAGTTCACTTGTACAGGGCGCTAACATTCAGTACTTC.

This chain connects TRBV18 to TRBJ2-2; D remains unclear. With 1 base removed from V and 8 bases from J, the gap between germline ends came to 14 bases. The CDR3 loop spans 15 amino acids. Per the germline V gene, CDR1 is KGHSH and CDR2 is LQKENI. The CDR3: CASSPRRSDPGELFF. CDR3 bases: TGTGCCAGCTCACCACGTCGGTCAGACCCGGGGGAGCTGTTTTTT.

The gene calls are TRBV11-2 and TRBJ2-3; tentatively, D is TRBD2 (6 bases). The CDR3 has 14 amino acids. The germline V and J ends were trimmed by 1 base and 6 bases, with 11 bases remaining between them. The germline gives CDR1 SGHAT, CDR2 FQNNGV. The CDR3 bases are TGTGCCAGCAGCTTAGTGTCTCGGGGGGATACGCAGTATTTT. Translated: CASSLVSRGDTQYF.

The genes are TRBV27 and TRBJ2-1; 7 positions match TRBD2. Germline V lookup: CDR1 MNHEY, CDR2 SMNVEV (reference sequence). Germline trimming cut 3 bases from V and 0 bases from J; bases unmatched to any gene: 8. The CDR3 extends over 17 amino acids. CDR3 bases: TGTGCCAGCAGTTTCCTTACTAGCGCGAGCTCCTACAATGAGCAGTTCTTC. Translating gives CASSFLTSASSYNEQFF.

This clone was counted many times. The sample has other DNA sequences that encode this CDR3 too. The CDR3 protein is CASSPVRDNTEAFF. The DNA of the CDR3 is TGTGCCAGCTCACCAGTCCGGGACAACACTGAAGCTTTCTTT. V is TRBV18 and J is TRBJ1-1; possible D gene TRBD1, 5 bases. CDR1 and CDR2 (germline): KGHSH, LQKENI. The CDR3 is 14 amino acids. V gave up 2 bases and J gave up 2 bases, with 9 bases separating them.

The chain is built from TRBV28 and TRBJ2-2, with 7 nucleotides matching TRBD1. The CDR3 length is 14 residues. The germline gives CDR1 MDHEN, CDR2 SYDVKM. Trimming removed 6 bases from V and 5 bases from J; junction bases left unmatched: 6. CDR3 protein: CASRTGTETGELFF. CDR3 sequence (DNA): TGTGCCAGCAGGACCGGGACAGAGACCGGGGAGCTGTTTTTT.